The 20 T cell receptor beta chains presented below share a single source sample, sequenced in a study of a mutant IDH1 vaccine in newly diagnosed glioma. No cognate antigen is known for these TCRs. Libraries were prepared by immunoSEQ multiplex PCR; TCRdb keeps only in-frame clonotypes and omits some of them. The data contain about 77,000 clones, 75% to 90% of them singletons. The time point was: week 23, last vaccination. Vaccinated patients received 300 ug of mutant IDH1 20-mer peptide per dose, with topical imiquimod. Sequenced material: PBMCs, taken from a glioma patient whose treatment included an IDH1 peptide vaccine. These receptors all come from a woman aged 45-60 years with glioma.

This rearrangement joins TRBV15 to TRBJ2-7, with 9 bases matching TRBD2. CDR3 length: 14 amino acids. Germline-derived CDR1 and CDR2 are LNHNV and YYDKDF (reference sequence). The junction had 5 bases not matched to a gene; V was cut back by 5 bases and J by 3 bases. Written as DNA, the CDR3 is TGTGCCACCAGCCCAGCGGGAGGTTTCTACGAGCAGTACTTC. Translated, it gives CATSPAGGFYEQYF. The whole variable domain, remainder taken from reference TRBV15 and TRBJ2-7, is DAMVIQNPRYQVTQFGKPVTLSCSQTLNHNVMYWYQQKSSQAPKLLFHYYDKDFNNEADTPDNFQSRRPNTSFCFLDIRSPGLGDTAMYLCATSPAGGFYEQYFGPGTRLTVT.

The chain is built from TRBV30 and TRBJ2-7, with 8 bases fitting TRBD2. The CDR3 runs to 15 residues. V lost 3 bases to trimming and J lost 2 bases; unmatched junction nucleotides: 9. Germline V lookup: CDR1 GTSNPN, CDR2 SVGIG (reference sequence). The CDR3, as DNA: TGTGCCTGGAGACGCCGAGTAGCGGGACCCTACGAGCAGTACTTC. It encodes CAWRRRVAGPYEQYF.

The V call is TRBV12-5, the J call TRBJ2-3, with D unclear. The CDR3 extends over 14 amino acids. The V gene's germline CDR1 is LGHNT and CDR2 FRNRAP. Trimming cost V 1 base and J 0 bases, with 5 bases left between them. The CDR3 loop is CASGLGRSTDTQYF. CDR3 nucleotide sequence: TGTGCTAGTGGTTTGGGAAGGAGCACAGATACGCAGTATTTT.

The V call is TRBV18, the J call TRBJ1-4; D ambiguous. V was pared by 6 bases and J by 5 bases, with 10 bases between. This CDR3 comprises 13 residues. Germline assignment: CDR1 KGHSH and CDR2 LQKENI. As DNA, the CDR3 is TGTGCCAGCTCCCGGGCCGAAAATGAAAAACTGTTTTTT. Translating gives CASSRAENEKLFF.

This rearrangement joins TRBV5-1 to TRBJ2-5; 8 nucleotides match TRBD2. After removal of 0 bases from V and 5 bases from J, the junction contained 0 bases not matched to a gene. The length of the CDR3 is 13 residues. CDR1 is SGHRS, CDR2 YFSETQ, per germline. CDR3 amino acids: CASSLGLAETQYF. CDR3 nucleotides: TGCGCCAGCAGCTTGGGACTAGCGGAGACCCAGTACTTC.

The rearrangement links TRBV9 to TRBJ2-3; D is undetermined. Looked up from germline, CDR1 is SGDLS and CDR2 is YYNGEE. V was cut by 0 bases and J by 0 bases, with 8 bases left in between. The CDR3 is 15 residues long. CDR3 region: CASSVEGRSTDTQYF. The CDR3 DNA sequence: TGTGCCAGCAGCGTAGAGGGCAGAAGCACAGATACGCAGTATTTT.

This clone appeared once. The chain couples TRBV6-1 to TRBJ2-7, with D possibly called TRBD1 or TRBD2 (5 bases each). The CDR3 runs to 14 residues. Per the germline V gene, CDR1 is MNHNS and CDR2 is SASEGT. V was cut by 6 bases and J by 0 bases, with 12 bases left in between. The CDR3 loop reads CASRVFGGSYEQYF. Written as DNA, the CDR3 is TGTGCCAGCAGGGTTTTTGGGGGCTCCTACGAGCAGTACTTC.

The chain recombines TRBV7-9 with TRBJ2-1; 7 bases map to TRBD1. The CDR3 is 15 amino acids. V gave up 4 bases and J gave up 6 bases; unmatched junction bases: 9. CDR1 and CDR2 from the germline V gene are SEHNR and FQNEAQ (reference sequence). CDR3 sequence: CASSYDRAWSNEQFF. CDR3 DNA sequence: TGTGCCAGCAGCTATGACAGGGCTTGGAGCAATGAGCAGTTCTTC.

The rearrangement joins TRBV2 to TRBJ2-7; the match to TRBD1 covers 9 bases. CDR3 length: 14 amino acids. The V and J ends lost 9 bases and 1 base, in that order; junction bases with no gene match: 7. Germline V lookup: CDR1 SNHLY, CDR2 FYNNEI. CDR3 sequence reads: CASLSDRGSYEQYF. In DNA, the CDR3 is TGTGCCAGTCTATCGGACAGGGGATCCTACGAGCAGTACTTC.

This chain joins TRBV5-4 and TRBJ2-1; 9 nucleotides agree with TRBD2. The V gene end was trimmed by 3 bases and the J gene end by 3 bases; junction bases not matched to a gene: 7. The CDR3 is 16 residues long. CDR1 is SGHNT, CDR2 YYREEE, per germline (reference sequence). The CDR3 is CASSSRLAEGYNEQFF. DNA of the CDR3: TGTGCCAGCAGCTCCCGACTAGCGGAGGGCTACAATGAGCAGTTCTTC.

The chain is built from TRBV7-9 and TRBJ2-2; D unresolved. The V end lost 3 bases, the J end lost 4 bases, and 3 bases lay between the germline ends. Germline V gives CDR1 SEHNR, CDR2 FQNEAQ (reference sequence). The length of the CDR3 is 12 residues. The CDR3 sequence: CASSFGTGELFF. The CDR3 nucleotides are TGTGCCAGCAGCTTTGGCACCGGGGAGCTGTTTTTT.

Turning to this clone: One end of the junction fails to match germline, which may point to a read error. This chain connects TRBV6-1 to TRBJ1-5; D unresolved. Germline CDR1 reads MNHNS; CDR2 reads SASEGT. The length of the CDR3 is 12 residues. This CDR3 reads CASSEANRPQHF. Here the CDR3 DNA reads TGTGCCAGCAGTGAAGCGAATCGGCCCCAGCATTTT.

The CDR3: CASSSYGQATDTQYF. DNA for the CDR3: TGTGCCAGCAGTTCTTACGGACAGGCCACAGATACGCAGTATTTT. The gene calls are TRBV28 and TRBJ2-3; TRBD1 matches at 7 bases. Trimming took 4 bases from V and 2 from J; bases not matched to a gene: 6. CDR3 length equals 15 residues. CDR1 is MDHEN, CDR2 SYDVKM, per germline.

The gene calls are TRBV10-1 and TRBJ2-7; 7 bases are shared with TRBD1. The CDR3 totals 12 residues. Per the germline V gene, CDR1 is WNHNN and CDR2 is SYGVQD (reference sequence). V trimming: 6 bases; J trimming: 9 bases; junction bases outside the gene matches: 8. CDR3 amino acids: CASSPGQRTQYF. In nucleotides, the CDR3 is TGCGCCAGCAGCCCGGGACAGCGGACGCAGTACTTC.

V and J are TRBV21-1 and TRBJ2-7. TRBV21-1 is a pseudogene segment. The CDR3 consists of 14 residues. As DNA, the CDR3 is TGTGCCAGCAGCAAAGATGACGGAACCTACGAGCAGTACTTC. Protein sequence: CASSKDDGTYEQYF.

The chain recombines TRBV28 with TRBJ1-1; no definite D call. CDR3 length: 13 residues. V was clipped by 4 bases and J by 1 base, with 7 bases between them. The germline gives CDR1 MDHEN, CDR2 SYDVKM. CDR3 sequence (DNA): TGTGCCAGCAGTTATACACGGAACACTGAAGCTTTCTTT. Amino acid sequence: CASSYTRNTEAFF.

J is TRBJ2-1 and V is TRBV28, with 10 nucleotides matching TRBD2. This CDR3 comprises 18 residues. V lost 5 bases to trimming and J lost 5 bases; unmatched junction nucleotides: 15. Germline V gene data show CDR1 as MDHEN and CDR2 as SYDVKM. The CDR3: CASSPWTSGENWDNEQFF. The CDR3 DNA sequence: TGTGCCAGCAGTCCGTGGACTAGCGGTGAAAACTGGGACAATGAGCAGTTCTTC.

This chain connects TRBV5-4 to TRBJ2-7, with 7 bases aligning to TRBD2. Germline trimming cut 5 bases from V and 3 bases from J; bases unmatched to any gene: 8. CDR1 and CDR2 from the germline V gene are SGHNT and YYREEE (reference sequence). CDR3 size: 14 residues. Here the CDR3 DNA reads TGTGCCAGCAGTCAAATGGGGGGGGGCTACGAGCAGTACTTC. Its translation is CASSQMGGGYEQYF.

V usage is TRBV7-9 and J usage is TRBJ2-1; 11 nucleotides align to TRBD2. J was trimmed by 7 bases and V by 6 bases; bases with no gene match: 11. The CDR3 runs 16 residues. The germline V gene has CDR1 SEHNR and CDR2 FQNEAQ (reference sequence). CDR3 nucleotide sequence: TGTGCCAGCAGTTACCCACTAGCGGGAGATTCTAATGAGCAGTTCTTC. Its protein is CASSYPLAGDSNEQFF.

This rearrangement joins TRBV28 to TRBJ1-3; weak D call: TRBD1 (5 bases). Between the trimmed V and J ends, which lost 8 bases and 1 base, there was a span of 18 bases. The CDR3 covers 16 residues. Germline V CDR1 and CDR2: MDHEN, SYDVKM. CDR3 region: CASGGRGIGSGNTIYF. The CDR3 region has the DNA TGTGCCAGCGGGGGGAGAGGGATAGGATCTGGAAACACCATATATTTT. Variable domain in full (rest from reference TRBV28 and TRBJ1-3): DVKVTQSSRYLVKRTGEKVFLECVQDMDHENMFWYRQDPGLGLRLIYFSYDVKMKEKGDIPEGYSVSREKKERFSLILESASTNQTSMYLCASGGRGIGSGNTIYFGEGSWLTVV.